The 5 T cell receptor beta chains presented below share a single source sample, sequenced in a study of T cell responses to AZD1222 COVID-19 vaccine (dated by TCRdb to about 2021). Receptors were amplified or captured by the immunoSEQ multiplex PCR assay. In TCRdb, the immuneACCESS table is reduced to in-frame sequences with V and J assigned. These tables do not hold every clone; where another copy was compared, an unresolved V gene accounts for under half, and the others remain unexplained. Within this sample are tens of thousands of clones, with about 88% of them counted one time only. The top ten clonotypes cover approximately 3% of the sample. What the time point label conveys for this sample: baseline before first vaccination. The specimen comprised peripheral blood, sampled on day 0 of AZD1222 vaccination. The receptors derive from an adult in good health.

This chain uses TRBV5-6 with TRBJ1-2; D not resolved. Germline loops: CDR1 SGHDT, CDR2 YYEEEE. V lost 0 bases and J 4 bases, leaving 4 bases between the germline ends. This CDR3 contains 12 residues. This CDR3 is CASSLGGYGYTF. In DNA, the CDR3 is TGTGCCAGCAGCTTGGGGGGCTATGGCTACACCTTC.

This chain's CDR3 is CASSQDGGSNQPQHF. The CDR3 nucleotides are TGTGCCAGCAGCCAAGATGGGGGCAGCAATCAGCCCCAGCATTTT. This chain joins TRBV3-1 (or the pseudogene TRBV3-2) and TRBJ1-5, with D tentatively TRBD1 (6 bases). Trimming took 0 bases from V and 1 from J, leaving 7 bases between them. Germline values: CDR1 LGHDT, CDR2 YNNKEL (reference sequence). The CDR3 runs to 15 residues.

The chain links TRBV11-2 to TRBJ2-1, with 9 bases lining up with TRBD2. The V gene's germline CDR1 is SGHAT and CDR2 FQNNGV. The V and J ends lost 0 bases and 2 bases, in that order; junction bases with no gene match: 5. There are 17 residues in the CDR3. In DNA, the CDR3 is TGTGCCAGCAGCTTAGACGGCCTAGCGGGGACCTACAATGAGCAGTTCTTC. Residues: CASSLDGLAGTYNEQFF.

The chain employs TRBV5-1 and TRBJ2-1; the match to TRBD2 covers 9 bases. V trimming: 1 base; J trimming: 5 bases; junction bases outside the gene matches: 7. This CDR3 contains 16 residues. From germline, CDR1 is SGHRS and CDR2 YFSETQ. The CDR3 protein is CASSLQAGGTNNEQFF. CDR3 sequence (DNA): TGCGCCAGCAGCTTGCAGGCGGGAGGGACAAACAATGAGCAGTTCTTC. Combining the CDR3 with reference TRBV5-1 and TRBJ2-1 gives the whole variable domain KAGVTQTPRYLIKTRGQQVTLSCSPISGHRSVSWYQQTPGQGLQFLFEYFSETQRNKGNFPGRFSGRQFSNSRSEMNVSTLELGDSALYLCASSLQAGGTNNEQFFGPGTRLTVL.

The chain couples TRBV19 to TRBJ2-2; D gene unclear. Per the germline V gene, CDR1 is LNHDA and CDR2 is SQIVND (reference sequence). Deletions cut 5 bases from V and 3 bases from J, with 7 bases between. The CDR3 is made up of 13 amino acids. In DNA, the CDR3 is TGTGCCAGTAGTGGTGGGTACACCGGGGAGCTGTTTTTT. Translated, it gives CASSGGYTGELFF. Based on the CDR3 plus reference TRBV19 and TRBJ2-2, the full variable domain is DGGITQSPKYLFRKEGQNVTLSCEQNLNHDAMYWYRQDPGQGLRLIYYSQIVNDFQKGDIAEGYSVSREKKESFPLTVTSAQKNPTAFYLCASSGGYTGELFFGEGSRLTVL.